The T cell receptor beta chain under discussion was sequenced for a study of cytomegalovirus exposure and HLA in healthy donors. This clone occurred once. The primer mix had 60 Vbeta and 13 Jbeta primers. Profiled with immunoSEQ multiplex PCR; TCRdb holds only in-frame clones, not every one. The profile shows around 70,000 clones, 65% to 80% of them singletons. Germline V gene lookup returns CDR1 SGHNT and CDR2 YYREEE (reference sequence). Trimming removed 4 bases from V and 7 bases from J, with 21 bases in between. This CDR3 contains 16 residues. The clonotype comes from a man in his 70s in good health and CMV-seronegative. Sequenced: PBMCs. The chain recombines TRBV5-4 with TRBJ2-1, with TRBD1 as a possible D gene (6 bases). In DNA, the CDR3 is TGTGCCAGCAGCCCACAACTGGGGGCGGGTTGGAATGAGCAGTTCTTC. It codes for CASSPQLGAGWNEQFF.